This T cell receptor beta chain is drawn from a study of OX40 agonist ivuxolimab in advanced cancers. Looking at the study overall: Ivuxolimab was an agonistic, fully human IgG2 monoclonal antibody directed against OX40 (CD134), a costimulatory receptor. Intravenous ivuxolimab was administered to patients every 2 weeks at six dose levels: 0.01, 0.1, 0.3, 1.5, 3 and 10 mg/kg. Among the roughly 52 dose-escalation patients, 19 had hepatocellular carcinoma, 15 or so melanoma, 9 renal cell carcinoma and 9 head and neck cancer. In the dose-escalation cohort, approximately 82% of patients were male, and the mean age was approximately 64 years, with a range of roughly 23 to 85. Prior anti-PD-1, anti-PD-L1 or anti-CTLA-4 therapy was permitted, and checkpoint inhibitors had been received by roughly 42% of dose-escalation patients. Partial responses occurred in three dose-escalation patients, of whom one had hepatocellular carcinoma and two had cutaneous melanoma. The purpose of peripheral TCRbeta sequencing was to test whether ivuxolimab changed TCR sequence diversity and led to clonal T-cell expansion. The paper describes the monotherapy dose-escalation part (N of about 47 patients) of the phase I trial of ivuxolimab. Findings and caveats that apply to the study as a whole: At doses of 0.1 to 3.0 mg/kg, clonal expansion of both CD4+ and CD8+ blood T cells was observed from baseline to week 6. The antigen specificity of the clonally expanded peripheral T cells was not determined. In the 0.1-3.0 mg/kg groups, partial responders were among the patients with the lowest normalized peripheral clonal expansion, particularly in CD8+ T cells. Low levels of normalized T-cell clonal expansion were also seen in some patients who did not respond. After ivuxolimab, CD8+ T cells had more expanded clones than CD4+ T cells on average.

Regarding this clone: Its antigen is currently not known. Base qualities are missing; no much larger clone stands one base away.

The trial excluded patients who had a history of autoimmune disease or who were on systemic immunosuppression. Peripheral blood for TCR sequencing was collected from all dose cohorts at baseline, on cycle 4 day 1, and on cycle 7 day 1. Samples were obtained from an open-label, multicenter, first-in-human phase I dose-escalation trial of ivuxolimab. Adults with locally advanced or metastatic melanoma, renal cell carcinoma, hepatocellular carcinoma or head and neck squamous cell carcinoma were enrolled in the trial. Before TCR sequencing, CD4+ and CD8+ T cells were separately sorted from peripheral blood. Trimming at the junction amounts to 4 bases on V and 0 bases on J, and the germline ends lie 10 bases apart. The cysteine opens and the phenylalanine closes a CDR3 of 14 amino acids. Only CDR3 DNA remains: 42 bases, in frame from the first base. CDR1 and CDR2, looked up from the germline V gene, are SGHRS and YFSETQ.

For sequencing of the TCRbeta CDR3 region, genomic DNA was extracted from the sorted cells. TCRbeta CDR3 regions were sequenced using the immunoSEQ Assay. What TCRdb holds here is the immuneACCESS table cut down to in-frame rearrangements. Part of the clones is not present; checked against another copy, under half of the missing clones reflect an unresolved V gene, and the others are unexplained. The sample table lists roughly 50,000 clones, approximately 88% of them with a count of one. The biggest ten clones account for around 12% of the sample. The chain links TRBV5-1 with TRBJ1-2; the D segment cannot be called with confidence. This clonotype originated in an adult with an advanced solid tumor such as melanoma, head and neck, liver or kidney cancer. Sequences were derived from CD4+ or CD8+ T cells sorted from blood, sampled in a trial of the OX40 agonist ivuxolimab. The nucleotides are TGCGCCAGCAGCCCGGAAACAGCTAACTATGGCTACACCTTC. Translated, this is CASSPETANYGYTF.